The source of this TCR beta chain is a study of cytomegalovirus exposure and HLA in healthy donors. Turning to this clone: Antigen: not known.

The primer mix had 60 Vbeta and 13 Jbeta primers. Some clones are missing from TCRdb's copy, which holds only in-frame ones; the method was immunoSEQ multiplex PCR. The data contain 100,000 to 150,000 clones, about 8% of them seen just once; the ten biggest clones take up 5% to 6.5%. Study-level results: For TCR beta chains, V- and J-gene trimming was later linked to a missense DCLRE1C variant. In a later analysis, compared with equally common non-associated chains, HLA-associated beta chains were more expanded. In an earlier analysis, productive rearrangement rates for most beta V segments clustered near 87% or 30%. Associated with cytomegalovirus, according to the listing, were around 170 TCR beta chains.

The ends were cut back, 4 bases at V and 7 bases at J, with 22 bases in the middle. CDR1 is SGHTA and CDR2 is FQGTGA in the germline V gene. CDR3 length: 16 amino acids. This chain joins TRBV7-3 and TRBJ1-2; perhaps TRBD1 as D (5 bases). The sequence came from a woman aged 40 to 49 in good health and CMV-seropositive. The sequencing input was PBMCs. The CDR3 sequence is CASSSNGGRSEGGYTF. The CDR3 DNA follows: TGTGCCAGCAGCTCGAACGGGGGACGATCTGAGGGTGGCTACACCTTC.